This T cell receptor beta chain was recovered during a study of shared clonotypes between healthy human individuals. There are 15 residues in the CDR3. V lost 4 bases to trimming and J lost 0 bases, with 14 bases between them. Germline V gives CDR1 SGHDT, CDR2 YYEEEE. Profiled with immunoSEQ multiplex PCR; TCRdb holds only in-frame clones, not every one. The sample has roughly 2.6 million clones; around 90% are singletons. A CD45RA+ naive subset and a CD45RA-negative memory subset were split from CD4+ cells. As concerns this clone: The antigen remains undetermined.

Study-wide results and caveats: Lower generation probabilities were found for non-shared clonotypes than for those shared by all four donors. Among a few donors, approximately 5% of naive CD4 clonotypes were found in common.

This chain uses TRBV5-6 with TRBJ2-7, with D possibly matching TRBD2 (5 bases). This TCR was recovered from a man aged 18 to 35 in good health. The sequencing input was naive CD4+ T cells sorted from blood. Subset described: CD45RA+ positively selected. The CDR3 sequence: CASSTDPGSSYEQYF. DNA of the CDR3: TGTGCCAGCAGCACCGATCCGGGGAGCTCCTACGAGCAGTACTTC.